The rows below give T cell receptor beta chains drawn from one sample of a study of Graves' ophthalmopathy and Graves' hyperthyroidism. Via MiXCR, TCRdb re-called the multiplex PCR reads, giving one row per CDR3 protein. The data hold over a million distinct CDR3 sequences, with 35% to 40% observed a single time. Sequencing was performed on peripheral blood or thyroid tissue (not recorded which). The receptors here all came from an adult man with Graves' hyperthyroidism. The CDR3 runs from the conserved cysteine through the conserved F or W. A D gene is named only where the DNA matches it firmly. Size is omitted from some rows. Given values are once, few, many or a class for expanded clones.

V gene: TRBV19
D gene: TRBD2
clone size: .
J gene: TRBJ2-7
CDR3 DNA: TGTGCCAGTAGTAACCGACTAGCGGGGGAAACCTACGAGCAGTACTTC
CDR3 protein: CASSNRLAGETYEQYF

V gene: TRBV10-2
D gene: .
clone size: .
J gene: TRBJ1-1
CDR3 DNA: TGCGCCAGCTCGGCCATTAGCCGGAGGGGGGGTGAAGCTTTCTTT
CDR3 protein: CASSAISRRGGEAFF

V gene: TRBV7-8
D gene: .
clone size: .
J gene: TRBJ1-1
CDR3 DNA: TGTGCCAGCATTAAAGCAGGGTTGAACACTGAAGCTTTCTTT
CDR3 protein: CASIKAGLNTEAFF

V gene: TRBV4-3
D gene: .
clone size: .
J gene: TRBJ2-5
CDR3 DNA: TGCGCCAGCAGCCAAGATTGGGACTTC
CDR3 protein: CASSQDWDF

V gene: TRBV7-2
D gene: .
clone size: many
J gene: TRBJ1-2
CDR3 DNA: TGTGCCAGCAGCTTAGCTCGGCTCTATGGCTACACCTTC
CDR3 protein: CASSLARLYGYTF

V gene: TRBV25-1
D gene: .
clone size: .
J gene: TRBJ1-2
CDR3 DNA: TGTGCCAGCAGTGCCCTAGAGGACTATGGCTACACCTTC
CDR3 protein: CASSALEDYGYTF

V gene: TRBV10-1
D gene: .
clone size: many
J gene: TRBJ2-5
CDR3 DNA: TGCGCCAGCAGTGAGTTATCGGCAGGGGTCGAGACCCAGTACTTC
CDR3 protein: CASSELSAGVETQYF

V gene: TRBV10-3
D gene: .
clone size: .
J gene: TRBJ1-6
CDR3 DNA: TGTGCCACCTCTCCGCCAGGGGCTCGATCACCCCTCCACTTT
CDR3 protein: CATSPPGARSPLHF

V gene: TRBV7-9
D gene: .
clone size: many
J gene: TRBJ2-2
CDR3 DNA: TGTGCCAGCAGCTTAGGTTTAGGGGAGCTGTTTTTT
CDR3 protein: CASSLGLGELFF

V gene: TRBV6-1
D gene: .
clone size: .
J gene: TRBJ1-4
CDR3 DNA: TGTGCCGCCAGAGAAGAAAAACTGTTTTTT
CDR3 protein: CAAREEKLFF

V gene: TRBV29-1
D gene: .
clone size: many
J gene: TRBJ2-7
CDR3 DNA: TGCAGCGTTGCCAGGGGGGGTTACGAGCAGTACTTC
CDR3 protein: CSVARGGYEQYF

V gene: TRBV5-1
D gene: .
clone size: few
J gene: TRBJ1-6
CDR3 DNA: TGCGCCAGCAGCGCGACAGGTCCTAATTCACCCCTCCACTTT
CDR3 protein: CASSATGPNSPLHF

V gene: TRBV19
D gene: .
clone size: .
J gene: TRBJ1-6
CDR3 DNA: TGTGCCAGTAGGGATGGAGCACCGAGGTCACCCCTCCACTTT
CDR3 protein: CASRDGAPRSPLHF

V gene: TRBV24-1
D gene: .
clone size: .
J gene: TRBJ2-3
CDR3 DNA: TGTGCCACCGGCCGGGGGAGCAGAGATACGCAGTATTTT
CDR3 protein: CATGRGSRDTQYF

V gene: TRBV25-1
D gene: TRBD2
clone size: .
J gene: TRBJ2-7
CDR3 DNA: TGTGCCAGCAGACCTACTAGCGCCCACTTCTTCTACGAGCAGTACTTC
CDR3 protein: CASRPTSAHFFYEQYF

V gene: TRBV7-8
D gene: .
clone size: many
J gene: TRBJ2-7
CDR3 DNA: TGTGCCAGCAGCTTAAGTAGCGCAGGGCTCAACGAGCAGTACTTC
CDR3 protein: CASSLSSAGLNEQYF

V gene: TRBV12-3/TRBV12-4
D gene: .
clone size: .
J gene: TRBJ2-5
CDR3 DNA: TGTGCCAGCAGCACCAGCTGGGCAGGGGATGAGACCCAGTACTTC
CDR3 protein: CASSTSWAGDETQYF

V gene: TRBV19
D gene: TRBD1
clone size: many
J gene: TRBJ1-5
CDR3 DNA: TGTGCCAGTAGTGCCCGGGACAGCAGCAATCAGCCCCAGCATTTT
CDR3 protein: CASSARDSSNQPQHF

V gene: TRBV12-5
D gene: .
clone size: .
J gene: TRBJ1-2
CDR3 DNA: TGTGCTAGTGGCTCCGGGTTTGGCTACACCTTC
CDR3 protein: CASGSGFGYTF

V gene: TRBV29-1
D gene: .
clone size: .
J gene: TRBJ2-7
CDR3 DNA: TGCAGCGTGCGGGCGAGCTCCTACGAGCAGTACTTC
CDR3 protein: CSVRASSYEQYF

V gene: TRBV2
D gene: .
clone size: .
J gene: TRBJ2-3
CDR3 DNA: TGTGCCAGCAGTGACCCCCGAGGGAATACGCAGTATTTT
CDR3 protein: CASSDPRGNTQYF

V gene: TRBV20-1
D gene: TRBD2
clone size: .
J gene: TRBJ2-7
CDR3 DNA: TGCAGTGCTAGAGATCCAGCGGGGGGCTCCTACGAGCAGTACTTC
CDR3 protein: CSARDPAGGSYEQYF

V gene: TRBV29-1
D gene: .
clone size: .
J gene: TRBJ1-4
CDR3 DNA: TGCAGCGCTGACACTGGTACCGGGGGCCGTGATGGTGAAAAACTGTTTTTT
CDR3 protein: CSADTGTGGRDGEKLFF

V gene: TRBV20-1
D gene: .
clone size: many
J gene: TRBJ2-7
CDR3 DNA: TGCAGTGCCAAGGCCACAATCGGGCAGTACTTC
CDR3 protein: CSAKATIGQYF

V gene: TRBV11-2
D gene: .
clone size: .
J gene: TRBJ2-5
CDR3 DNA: TGTGCCAGCAGCTCCGCTGGGGGGGCCAGCCCGTTGAGAGAGACCCAGTACTTC
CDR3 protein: CASSSAGGASPLRETQYF

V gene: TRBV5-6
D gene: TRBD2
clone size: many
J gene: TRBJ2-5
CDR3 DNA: TGTGCCAGCAGCTTGGCCAAGCTAGCGGGGGAACAAGAGACCCAGTACTTC
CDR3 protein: CASSLAKLAGEQETQYF

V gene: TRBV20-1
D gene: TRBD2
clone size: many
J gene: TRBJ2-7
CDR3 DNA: TGCAGTGTTTTCAGACCGGGACTAGAGCAGTACTTC
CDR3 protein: CSVFRPGLEQYF

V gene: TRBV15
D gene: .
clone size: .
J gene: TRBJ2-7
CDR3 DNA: TGTGCCACCAGCAGCGTTGGGGCCATCGGGGCCTACGAGCAGTACTTC
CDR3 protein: CATSSVGAIGAYEQYF

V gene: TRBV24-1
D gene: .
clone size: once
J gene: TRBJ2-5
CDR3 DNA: TGTGCCACGGGAAGAACCCAAGAGACCCAGTACTTC
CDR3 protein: CATGRTQETQYF

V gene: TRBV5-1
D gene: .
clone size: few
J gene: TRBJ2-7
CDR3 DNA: TGCGCCAGCAGCTTGGCAGGGTTCGGGCGGGAACTCTCCTACGAGCAGTACTTC
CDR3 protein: CASSLAGFGRELSYEQYF

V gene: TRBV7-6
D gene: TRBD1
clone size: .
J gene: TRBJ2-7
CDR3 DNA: TGTGCCAGCAGCCGGGGACAGGGGGGTTGGGGGCGCGAGCAGTACTTC
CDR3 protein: CASSRGQGGWGREQYF

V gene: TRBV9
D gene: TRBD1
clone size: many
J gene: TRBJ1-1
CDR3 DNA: TGTGCCAGCAGCGCCCCGGGACAGGGGGTGAACACTGAAGCTTTCTTT
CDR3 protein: CASSAPGQGVNTEAFF

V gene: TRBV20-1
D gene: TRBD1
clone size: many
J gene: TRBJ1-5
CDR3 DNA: TGCAGTGCCCAACCGGACAGGGCAAATCAGCCCCAGCATTTT
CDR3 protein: CSAQPDRANQPQHF

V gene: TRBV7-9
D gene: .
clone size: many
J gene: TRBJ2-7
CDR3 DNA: TGTGCCAGCAGCTTAAGTACAATTTACGAGCAGTACTTC
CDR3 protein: CASSLSTIYEQYF

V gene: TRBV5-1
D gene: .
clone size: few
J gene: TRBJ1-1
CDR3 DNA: TGCGCCAGCAGCCGCCAGACCCGAAACACTGAAGCTTTCTTT
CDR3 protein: CASSRQTRNTEAFF

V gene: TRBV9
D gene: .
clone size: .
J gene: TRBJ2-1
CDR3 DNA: TGTGCCAGCAGCCGAGACAATGAGCAGTTCTTC
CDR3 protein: CASSRDNEQFF

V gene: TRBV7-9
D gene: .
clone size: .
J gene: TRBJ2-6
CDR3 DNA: TGTGCCAGCAGCTTAGTTTGGGATGGGGCCAACGTCCTGACTTTC
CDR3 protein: CASSLVWDGANVLTF

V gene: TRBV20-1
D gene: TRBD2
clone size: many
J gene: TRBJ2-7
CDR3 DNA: TGCAGTGCTAGGCCGGGAGGGCACTACGAGCAGTACTTC
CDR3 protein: CSARPGGHYEQYF

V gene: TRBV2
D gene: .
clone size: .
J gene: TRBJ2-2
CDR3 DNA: TGTGCCAGCAGTGAGTTAGGGTACCTGAACACCGGGGAGCTGTCTTTT
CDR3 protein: CASSELGYLNTGELSF

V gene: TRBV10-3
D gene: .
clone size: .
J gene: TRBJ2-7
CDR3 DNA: TGTGCCATCAGGGAGACCTCCGGAGCCCACTACGAGCAGTACTTC
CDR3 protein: CAIRETSGAHYEQYF

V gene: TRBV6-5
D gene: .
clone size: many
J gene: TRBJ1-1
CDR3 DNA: TGTGCCAGCAGCGGGACAACGACTGAAGCTTTCTTT
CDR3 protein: CASSGTTTEAFF

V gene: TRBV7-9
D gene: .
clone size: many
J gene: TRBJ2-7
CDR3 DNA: TGTGCCAGCAGCTTAGTAGAGGCAGGCCGCTACGAGCAGTACTTC
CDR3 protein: CASSLVEAGRYEQYF

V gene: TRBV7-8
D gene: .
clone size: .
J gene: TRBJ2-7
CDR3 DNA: TGTGCCAGCGTTGCCAGGGATCAGGCGGCCGCGGCCTACGAGCAGTACTTC
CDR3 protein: CASVARDQAAAAYEQYF

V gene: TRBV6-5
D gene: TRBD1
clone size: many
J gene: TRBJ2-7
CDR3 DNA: TGTGCCAGCAGCTACAGGGGACCCTACGAGCAGTACTTC
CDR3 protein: CASSYRGPYEQYF

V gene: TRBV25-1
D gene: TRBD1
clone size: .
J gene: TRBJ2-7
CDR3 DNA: TGTGCCAGCATCGGGACAGGGGAACGCAACGAGCAGTACTTC
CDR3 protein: CASIGTGERNEQYF

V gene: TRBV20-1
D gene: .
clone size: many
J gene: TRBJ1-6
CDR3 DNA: TGCAGTGCTCCCCGGGCCTCCAATTCACCCCTCCACTTT
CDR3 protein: CSAPRASNSPLHF

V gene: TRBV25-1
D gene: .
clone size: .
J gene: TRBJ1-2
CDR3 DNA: TGTGCCAGCAGTGGAGACAGGAAAAGATCGGTCGGCTACACCTTC
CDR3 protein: CASSGDRKRSVGYTF

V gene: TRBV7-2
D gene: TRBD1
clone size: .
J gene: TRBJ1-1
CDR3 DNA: TGTGCCAGCAGCCGACAGGGTCCCTACACTGAAGCTTTCTTT
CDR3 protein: CASSRQGPYTEAFF

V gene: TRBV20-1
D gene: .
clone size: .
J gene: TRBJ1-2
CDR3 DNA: TGCAGTGCCTTGGGGTGGCTTCGCTATGGCTACACCTTC
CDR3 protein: CSALGWLRYGYTF

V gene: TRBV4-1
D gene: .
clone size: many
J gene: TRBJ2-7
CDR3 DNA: TGCGCCAGCAGCCAAGTGCCTCAGGGACCCTACGAGCAGTACTTC
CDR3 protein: CASSQVPQGPYEQYF

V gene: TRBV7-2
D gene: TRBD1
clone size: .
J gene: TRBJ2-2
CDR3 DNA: TGTGCCAGCAGCCCCAGGGGGCGCGTCACCGGGGAGCTGTTTTTT
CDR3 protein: CASSPRGRVTGELFF

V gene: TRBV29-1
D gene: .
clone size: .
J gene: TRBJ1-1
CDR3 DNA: TGCAGCTTGGTTTGGGGGCCGGACACTGAAGCTTTCTTT
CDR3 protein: CSLVWGPDTEAFF

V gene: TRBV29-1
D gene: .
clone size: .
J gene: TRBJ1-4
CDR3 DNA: TGCAGCGTTGGACGGGGCACCGGACTGTTTTTT
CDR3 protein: CSVGRGTGLFF